The rows below give T cell receptor beta chains drawn from one sample of a study of T-cell reconstitution after alpha-beta-depleted transplantation in children. Using its own MiXCR run on the PCR reads, TCRdb lists one record per CDR3 protein. The top ten clones hold roughly 31% of a sample with approximately 980,000 distinct CDR3 sequences, roughly 29% of them seen once. Sequencing was performed on PBMCs, mostly from graft donor cells, taken 360 days after TCRalphabeta/CD19-depleted stem cell transplant. These receptors originate from a boy younger than two who had a stem cell transplant for SCID, so the T cells may come from the graft donor. Each CDR3 is given with its conserved first and last residue. The D gene is left open where the match is weak. For some rows the clone size is stated as once, few or many, or as a class when expanded; others skip it.

D gene: .
V gene: TRBV20-1
J gene: TRBJ2-5
clone size: few
CDR3 protein: CSARIPKVRETQYF
CDR3 DNA: TGCAGTGCTAGAATCCCGAAAGTGAGGGAGACCCAGTACTTC

D gene: .
V gene: TRBV29-1
J gene: TRBJ2-7
clone size: many
CDR3 protein: CSYMDGKGTYEQYF
CDR3 DNA: TGCAGCTACATGGACGGCAAAGGGACCTACGAGCAGTACTTC

D gene: TRBD1
V gene: TRBV12-3/TRBV12-4
J gene: TRBJ2-7
clone size: .
CDR3 protein: CASSLGTGVNEQYF
CDR3 DNA: TGTGCCAGCAGTTTAGGGACAGGGGTAAACGAGCAGTACTTC

D gene: .
V gene: TRBV28
J gene: TRBJ2-7
clone size: .
CDR3 protein: CASREVGAPSEQYF
CDR3 DNA: TGTGCCAGCAGGGAGGTGGGGGCGCCGTCAGAGCAGTACTTC

D gene: .
V gene: TRBV28
J gene: TRBJ2-7
clone size: .
CDR3 protein: CASIRGGAYEQYF
CDR3 DNA: TGTGCCAGCATCCGGGGTGGTGCCTACGAGCAGTACTTC

D gene: TRBD2
V gene: TRBV29-1
J gene: TRBJ2-1
clone size: .
CDR3 protein: CSAGGLAGRNEQFF
CDR3 DNA: TGCAGCGCCGGCGGACTAGCGGGGCGGAATGAGCAGTTCTTC

D gene: TRBD1
V gene: TRBV2
J gene: TRBJ2-7
clone size: once
CDR3 protein: CASSRQGVYYEQYF
CDR3 DNA: TGTGCCAGCAGCAGACAGGGGGTCTACTACGAGCAGTACTTC

D gene: .
V gene: TRBV25-1
J gene: TRBJ2-2
clone size: .
CDR3 protein: CASALNPNTGELFF
CDR3 DNA: TGTGCCAGTGCCCTTAACCCGAACACCGGGGAGCTGTTTTTT

D gene: .
V gene: TRBV20-1
J gene: TRBJ2-5
clone size: few
CDR3 protein: CSARTIEETTQETQYF
CDR3 DNA: TGCAGTGCTAGGACCATAGAGGAGACTACCCAAGAGACCCAGTACTTC

D gene: TRBD2
V gene: TRBV5-1
J gene: TRBJ2-1
clone size: .
CDR3 protein: CASSWIPSGGAINEQFF
CDR3 DNA: TGCGCCAGCAGCTGGATCCCCAGCGGGGGGGCCATAAATGAGCAGTTCTTC

D gene: .
V gene: TRBV2
J gene: TRBJ2-7
clone size: few
CDR3 protein: CASGPYRATYEQYF
CDR3 DNA: TGTGCCAGCGGACCCTACAGGGCCACCTACGAGCAGTACTTC

D gene: .
V gene: TRBV15
J gene: TRBJ1-3
clone size: .
CDR3 protein: CATSRDRETGNTIYF
CDR3 DNA: TGTGCCACCAGCAGAGACAGGGAAACTGGAAACACCATATATTTT

D gene: .
V gene: TRBV11-2
J gene: TRBJ1-6
clone size: .
CDR3 protein: CASSHGRDGSPLHF
CDR3 DNA: TGTGCCAGCAGCCACGGAAGGGATGGCTCACCCCTCCACTTT

D gene: .
V gene: TRBV29-1
J gene: TRBJ2-1
clone size: few
CDR3 protein: CSGGRDSGEQFF
CDR3 DNA: TGCAGCGGCGGCAGGGATAGTGGTGAGCAGTTCTTC

D gene: .
V gene: TRBV13
J gene: TRBJ2-1
clone size: .
CDR3 protein: CASSLGPPRGALVLF
CDR3 DNA: TGTGCCAGCAGCTTAGGCCCTCCGAGAGGGGCCCTAGTACTCTTC

D gene: .
V gene: TRBV29-1
J gene: TRBJ2-1
clone size: .
CDR3 protein: CSVPDWRNEQFF
CDR3 DNA: TGCAGCGTTCCGGACTGGCGCAATGAGCAGTTCTTC

D gene: .
V gene: TRBV20-1
J gene: TRBJ2-5
clone size: .
CDR3 protein: CSATAKVETQYF
CDR3 DNA: TGCAGTGCTACGGCGAAAGTGGAGACCCAGTACTTC

D gene: .
V gene: TRBV12-3/TRBV12-4
J gene: TRBJ1-1
clone size: .
CDR3 protein: CASSLRAASNTEAFF
CDR3 DNA: TGTGCCAGCAGTTTAAGAGCAGCCTCGAACACTGAAGCTTTCTTT